The 12 T cell receptor beta chains presented below share a single source sample, sequenced in a study of cytomegalovirus exposure and HLA in healthy donors. A multiplex PCR was run with 60 Vbeta primers and 13 Jbeta primers. Assay used: immunoSEQ multiplex PCR; TCRdb lists only in-frame clones, some missing. The sample holds 100,000 to 150,000 clones, approximately 84% seen once. Source material: PBMCs. The receptors stem from a boy younger than 10 in good health and CMV-seronegative.

J is TRBJ2-7 and V is TRBV6-4; TRBD1 is a possible D gene (7 bases). This CDR3 region has 14 residues. The ends were cut back, 5 bases at V and 7 bases at J, with 18 bases in the middle. Germline V gene data show CDR1 as MRHNA and CDR2 as SNTAGT. In DNA form, the CDR3 reads TGTGCCAGCAGTCCTACAGGGGACTTTCCGGAGCAGTACTTC. Its translation is CASSPTGDFPEQYF.

With regard to this clone: At one end, the junction sequence differs from germline, possibly due to a read error. This chain links TRBV19 with TRBJ2-1, with D tentatively TRBD2 (6 bases). The length of the CDR3 is 15 residues. Germline V gives CDR1 LNHDA, CDR2 SQIVND (reference sequence). CDR3 nucleotides: TGTGCCAGTGGTATAGCCCTAGCTGGGGGGAATGAGCAGTTCTTC. Translating gives CASGIALAGGNEQFF.

This sequence joins TRBV5-6 and TRBJ2-1; D is unresolved. CDR3 length: 14 amino acids. Trimming stripped 0 bases from V and 2 bases from J, with 6 bases between. The germline V gene encodes CDR1 SGHDT and CDR2 YYEEEE. The CDR3 bases are TGTGCCAGCAGCTTGGGGCCCCCCTACAATGAGCAGTTCTTC. Translated: CASSLGPPYNEQFF.

A few counts support this clone. This sequence joins TRBV23-1 and TRBJ2-7; a possible D gene is TRBD2 (5 bases). TRBV23-1 is an ORF; its function is uncertain. Trimming removed 3 bases at V and 2 bases at J, with 11 bases between. The CDR3 is 14 residues long. This CDR3 reads CASSHREWAYEQYV. CDR3 bases: TGCGCCAGCAGTCATCGGGAATGGGCCTACGAGCAGTACGTC.

This clone has a handful of counts. This CDR3 is CASSAGVHTGELFF. CDR3 DNA sequence: TGTGCCAGCAGTGCAGGGGTCCACACCGGGGAGCTGTTTTTT. This chain links TRBV6-4 with TRBJ2-2, with D perhaps matching TRBD1 (6 bases). Trimming pared 4 bases from V and 3 bases from J, leaving 9 bases between. The CDR3 covers 14 residues. Germline lookup yields CDR1 MRHNA and CDR2 SNTAGT.

This chain uses TRBV2 with TRBJ2-7; 8 bases are shared with TRBD2. The length of the CDR3 is 18 residues. CDR1 is SNHLY and CDR2 is FYNNEI in the germline V gene. The trim removed 4 bases at V and 4 bases at J, leaving 18 bases unmatched. The CDR3 here is CASSAPSVKAGVWYEQYV. In nucleotides, the CDR3 is TGTGCCAGCAGTGCCCCCTCGGTAAAAGCGGGAGTTTGGTACGAGCAGTACGTC.

V is TRBV7-3 and J is TRBJ1-1, with D hard to call. Looked up from germline, CDR1 is SGHTA and CDR2 is FQGTGA. Deletions cut 0 bases from V and 1 base from J, with 6 bases between. The CDR3 has 14 amino acids. The DNA for the CDR3 is TGTGCCAGCAGCTTAACAGCAGGGAACACTGAAGCTTTCTTT. This encodes CASSLTAGNTEAFF. Supplemented by reference TRBV7-3 and TRBJ1-1, the full variable domain reads GAGVSQTPSNKVTEKGKYVELRCDPISGHTALYWYRQSLGQGPEFLIYFQGTGAADDSGLPNDRFFAVRPEGSVSTLKIQRTERGDSAVYLCASSLTAGNTEAFFGQGTRLTVV.

This clone has a handful of counts. The chain employs TRBV27 and TRBJ2-7; 10 bases map to TRBD2. The V and J ends lost 8 bases and 2 bases, in that order; junction bases with no gene match: 6. CDR3 length equals 14 residues. Per the germline V gene, CDR1 is MNHEY and CDR2 is SMNVEV (reference sequence). This CDR3 is CASPGLADTYEQYV. In DNA form, the CDR3 reads TGTGCCAGCCCAGGACTAGCGGACACCTACGAGCAGTACGTC.

The chain has TRBV15 and TRBJ1-5; D is perhaps TRBD1 (6 bases). V was clipped by 5 bases and J by 2 bases, with 10 bases between them. This CDR3 is 14 amino acids long. CDR1 is LNHNV and CDR2 is YYDKDF in the germline V gene (reference sequence). The CDR3 sequence: CATSRRTGNQPQHF. Written as DNA, the CDR3 is TGTGCCACCAGCCGACGGACAGGCAATCAGCCCCAGCATTTT.

CDR3 residues: CAIRDLQGSGNTIYF. The CDR3 coding sequence is TGTGCCATCAGAGACTTACAGGGTTCTGGAAACACCATATATTTT. V and J are TRBV10-3 and TRBJ1-3, with D perhaps matching TRBD1 (6 bases). There are 15 residues in the CDR3. The ends were cut back, 6 bases at V and 1 base at J, with 13 bases in the middle. Germline V gives CDR1 ENHRY, CDR2 SYGVKD.

This clone has more than one count but fewer than ten. The chain has TRBV7-2 and TRBJ1-3, with D tentatively TRBD1 (6 bases). The CDR3 extends over 14 amino acids. The germline V and J ends were trimmed by 6 bases and 1 base, with 10 bases remaining between them. In germline, CDR1 is SGHTA, CDR2 FQGNSA. The CDR3 is CASSPRGSGNTIYF. The DNA for the CDR3 is TGTGCCAGCAGTCCTAGGGGGTCTGGAAACACCATATATTTT.

This clone came up a few times. This sequence joins TRBV5-4 and TRBJ2-3, with D perhaps matching TRBD2 (5 bases). The V end lost 1 base, the J end lost 6 bases, and 6 bases lay between the germline ends. Germline V gives CDR1 SGHNT, CDR2 YYREEE (reference sequence). This CDR3 has 12 amino acids. The CDR3 reads CASSLRGDTQYF. CDR3 nucleotides: TGTGCCAGCAGCTTGCGAGGGGATACGCAGTATTTT.